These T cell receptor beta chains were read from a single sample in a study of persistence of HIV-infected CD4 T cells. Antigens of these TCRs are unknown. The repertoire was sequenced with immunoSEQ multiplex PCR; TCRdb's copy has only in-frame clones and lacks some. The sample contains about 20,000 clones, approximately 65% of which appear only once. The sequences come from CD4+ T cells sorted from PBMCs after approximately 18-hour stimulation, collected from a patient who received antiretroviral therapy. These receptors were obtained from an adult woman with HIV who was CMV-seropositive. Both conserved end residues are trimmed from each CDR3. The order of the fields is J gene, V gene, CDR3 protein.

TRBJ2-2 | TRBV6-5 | ASSYGPGTGELF
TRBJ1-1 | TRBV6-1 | ASMRTAEAF
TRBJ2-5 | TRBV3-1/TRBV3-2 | ASSPVLGRQIETQY
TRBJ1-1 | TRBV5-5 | ASSLGENTEAF
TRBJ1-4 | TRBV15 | ATSQEVGSEKLF
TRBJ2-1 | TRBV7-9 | ASSLDRDRVSNEQF
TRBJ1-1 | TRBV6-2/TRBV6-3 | ASSTTQGGWNTEAF
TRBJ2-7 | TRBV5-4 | ASTPDRYSYEQY
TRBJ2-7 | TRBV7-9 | ASSSGTGTYEQY
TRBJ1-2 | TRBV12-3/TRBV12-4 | ASSFGRRGYT
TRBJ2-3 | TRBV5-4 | ASSLTDTQY
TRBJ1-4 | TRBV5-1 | ASSLDESGTGGNEKLF
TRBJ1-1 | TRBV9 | ASSVVTNTEAF
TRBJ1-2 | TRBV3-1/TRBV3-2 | ATQGGDYGYT
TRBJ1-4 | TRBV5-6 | ASSFSTGKATNEKLF